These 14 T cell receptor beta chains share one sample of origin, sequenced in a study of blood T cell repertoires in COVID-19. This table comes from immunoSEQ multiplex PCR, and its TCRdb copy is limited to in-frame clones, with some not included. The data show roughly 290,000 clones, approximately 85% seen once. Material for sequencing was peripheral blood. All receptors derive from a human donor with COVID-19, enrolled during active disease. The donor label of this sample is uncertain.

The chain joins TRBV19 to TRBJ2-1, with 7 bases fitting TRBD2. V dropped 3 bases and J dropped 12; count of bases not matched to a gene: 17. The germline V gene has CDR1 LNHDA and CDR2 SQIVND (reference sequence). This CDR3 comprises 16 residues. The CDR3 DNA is TGTGCCAGTAGTATGCGGGGGTTAGCGGGTTCCGGGGTGCAGTTCTTC. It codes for CASSMRGLAGSGVQFF.

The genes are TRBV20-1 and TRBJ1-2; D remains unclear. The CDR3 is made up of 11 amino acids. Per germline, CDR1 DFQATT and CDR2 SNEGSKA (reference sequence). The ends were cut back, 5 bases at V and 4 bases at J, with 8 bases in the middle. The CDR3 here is CSADFAYGYTF. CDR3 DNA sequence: TGCAGTGCTGACTTCGCCTATGGCTACACCTTC.

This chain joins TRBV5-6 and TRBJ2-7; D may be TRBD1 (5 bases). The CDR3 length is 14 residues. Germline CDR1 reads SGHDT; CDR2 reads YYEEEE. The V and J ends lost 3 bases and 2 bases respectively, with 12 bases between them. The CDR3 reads CASSSLRAAYEQYF. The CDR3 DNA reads TGTGCCAGCAGCTCCCTCAGGGCAGCCTACGAGCAGTACTTC.

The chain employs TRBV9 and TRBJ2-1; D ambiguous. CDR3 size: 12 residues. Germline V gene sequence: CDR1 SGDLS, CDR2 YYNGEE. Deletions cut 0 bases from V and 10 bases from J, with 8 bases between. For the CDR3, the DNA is TGTGCCAGCAGCGTAGATAGATACGAGCAGTTCTTC. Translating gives CASSVDRYEQFF.

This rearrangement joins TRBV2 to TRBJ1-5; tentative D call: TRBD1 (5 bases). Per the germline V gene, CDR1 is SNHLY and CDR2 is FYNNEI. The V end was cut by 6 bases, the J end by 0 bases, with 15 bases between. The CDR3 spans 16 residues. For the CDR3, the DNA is TGTGCCAGCAGCCCCCTCGGGGGTCTTAGCAATCAGCCCCAGCATTTT. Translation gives CASSPLGGLSNQPQHF.

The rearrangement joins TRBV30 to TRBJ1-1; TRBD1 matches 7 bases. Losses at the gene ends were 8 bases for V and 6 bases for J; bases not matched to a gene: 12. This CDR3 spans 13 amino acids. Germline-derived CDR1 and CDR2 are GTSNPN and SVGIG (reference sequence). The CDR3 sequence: CAGRDSYVSEAFF. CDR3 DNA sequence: TGTGCCGGCCGGGACAGCTACGTCTCTGAAGCTTTCTTT. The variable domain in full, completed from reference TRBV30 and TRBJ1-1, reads SQTIHQWPATLVQPVGSPLSLECTVEGTSNPNLYWYRQAAGRGLQLLFYSVGIGQISSEVPQNLSASRPQDRQFILSSKKLLLSDSGFYLCAGRDSYVSEAFFGQGTRLTVV.

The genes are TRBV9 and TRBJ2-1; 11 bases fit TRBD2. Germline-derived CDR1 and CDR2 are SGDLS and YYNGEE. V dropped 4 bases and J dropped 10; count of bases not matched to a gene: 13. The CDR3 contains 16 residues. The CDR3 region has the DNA TGTGCCAGCAGCCTCTTGGGGACTAGCGGTGGAACGGAGCAGTTCTTC. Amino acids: CASSLLGTSGGTEQFF.

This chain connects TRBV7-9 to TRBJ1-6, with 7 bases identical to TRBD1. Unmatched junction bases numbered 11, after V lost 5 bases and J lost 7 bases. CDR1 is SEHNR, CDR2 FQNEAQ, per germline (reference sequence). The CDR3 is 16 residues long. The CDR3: CASSPITGDRNSPLHF. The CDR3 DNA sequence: TGTGCCAGCAGCCCGATTACAGGGGATCGGAATTCACCCCTCCACTTT.

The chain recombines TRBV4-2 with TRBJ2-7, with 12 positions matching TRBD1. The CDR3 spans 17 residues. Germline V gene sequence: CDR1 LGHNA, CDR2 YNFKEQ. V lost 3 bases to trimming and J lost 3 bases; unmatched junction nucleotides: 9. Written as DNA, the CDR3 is TGTGCCAGCAGCCACGGGACAGGGGGCTCCTCCGACTACGAGCAGTACTTC. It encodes CASSHGTGGSSDYEQYF.

The CDR3 DNA sequence: TGTGCCAGCAGTGAAGATCGAGGCTCCAATACGCAGTATTTT. Translated, it gives CASSEDRGSNTQYF. The chain combines TRBV2 with TRBJ2-3; D remains ambiguous. From germline, CDR1 is SNHLY and CDR2 FYNNEI. The CDR3 has 14 residues. V was clipped by 1 base and J by 7 bases, with 12 bases between them.

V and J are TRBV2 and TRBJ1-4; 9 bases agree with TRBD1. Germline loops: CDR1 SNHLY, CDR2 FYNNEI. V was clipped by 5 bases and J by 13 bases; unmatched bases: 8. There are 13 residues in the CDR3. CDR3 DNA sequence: TGTGCCAGCAGTCACGGGACAGGGCAAGGACTGTTTTTT. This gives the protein CASSHGTGQGLFF.

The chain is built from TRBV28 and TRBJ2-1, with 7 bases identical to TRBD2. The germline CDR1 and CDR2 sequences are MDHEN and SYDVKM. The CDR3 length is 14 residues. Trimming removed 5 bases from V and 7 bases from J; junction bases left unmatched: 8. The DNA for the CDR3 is TGTGCCAGCAGTCCATCGGGAGCGGGGAATGAGCAGTTCTTC. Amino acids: CASSPSGAGNEQFF.

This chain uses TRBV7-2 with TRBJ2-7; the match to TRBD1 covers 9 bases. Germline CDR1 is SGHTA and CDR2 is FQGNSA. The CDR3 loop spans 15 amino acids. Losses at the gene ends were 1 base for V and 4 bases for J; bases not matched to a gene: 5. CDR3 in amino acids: CASSLGGTGFYEQYF. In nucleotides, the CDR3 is TGTGCCAGCAGCTTAGGGGGGACAGGGTTTTACGAGCAGTACTTC. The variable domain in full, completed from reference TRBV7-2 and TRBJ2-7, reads GAGVSQSPSNKVTEKGKDVELRCDPISGHTALYWYRQSLGQGLEFLIYFQGNSAPDKSGLPSDRFSAERTGGSVSTLTIQRTQQEDSAVYLCASSLGGTGFYEQYFGPGTRLTVT.

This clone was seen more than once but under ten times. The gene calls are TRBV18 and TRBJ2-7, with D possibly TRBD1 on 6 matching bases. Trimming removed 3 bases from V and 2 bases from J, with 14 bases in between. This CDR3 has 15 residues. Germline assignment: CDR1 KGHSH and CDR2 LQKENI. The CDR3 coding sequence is TGTGCCAGCTCACCCGGCCGGGACACCGCCTACGAGCAGTACTTC. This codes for CASSPGRDTAYEQYF.